This TCR beta chain stems from a study of post-analysis software for immune sequencing data. Presence of unique molecular identifiers characterized the TCR beta cDNA libraries. TCRdb re-called the PCR reads with MiXCR, one entry per CDR3 protein. Found here are hundreds of thousands of distinct CDR3 sequences, roughly 29% of them singletons; the top ten hold roughly 0.57%. Notes on the study in general: A handful of TRBV segments appeared more often in patients than in controls, and TRBV5-6, TRBV5-1 and TRBV20-1 were among these.

Only a few counts were recorded for this clonotype. Its specificity is unknown. Losses at the gene ends were 5 bases for V and 1 base for J; bases not matched to a gene: 18. Germline loops: CDR1 MDHEN, CDR2 SYDVKM. CDR3 length: 19 residues. This chain uses TRBV28 with TRBJ2-3, with TRBD2 matching over 7 bases. The sequencing sample was made of blood. This TCR was recovered from a girl aged 5-17 years with multiple sclerosis. In DNA form, the CDR3 reads TGTGCCAGCAGTCTCCCGGTTCTGCGGGGAGGGGAAGGCACAGATACGCAGTATTTT. It is translated as CASSLPVLRGGEGTDTQYF.